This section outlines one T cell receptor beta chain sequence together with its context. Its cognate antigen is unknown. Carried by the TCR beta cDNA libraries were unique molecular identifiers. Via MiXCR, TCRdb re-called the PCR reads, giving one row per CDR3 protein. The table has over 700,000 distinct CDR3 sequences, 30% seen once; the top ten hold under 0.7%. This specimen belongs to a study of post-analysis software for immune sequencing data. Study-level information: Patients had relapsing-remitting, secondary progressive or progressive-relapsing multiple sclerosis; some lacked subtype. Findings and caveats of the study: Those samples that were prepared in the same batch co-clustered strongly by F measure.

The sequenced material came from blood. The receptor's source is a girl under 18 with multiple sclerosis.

The CDR3 loop reads CASSIDRGYRTQYF. The CDR3 DNA is TGTGCCAGCAGCATAGACAGGGGGTATCGGACCCAGTACTTC. The chain links TRBV7-9 to TRBJ2-5, with 9 nucleotides matching TRBD1. The germline V gene encodes CDR1 SEHNR and CDR2 FQNEAQ (reference sequence). The CDR3 is 14 residues long. V was pared by 5 bases and J by 7 bases, with 8 bases of the junction left unmatched.